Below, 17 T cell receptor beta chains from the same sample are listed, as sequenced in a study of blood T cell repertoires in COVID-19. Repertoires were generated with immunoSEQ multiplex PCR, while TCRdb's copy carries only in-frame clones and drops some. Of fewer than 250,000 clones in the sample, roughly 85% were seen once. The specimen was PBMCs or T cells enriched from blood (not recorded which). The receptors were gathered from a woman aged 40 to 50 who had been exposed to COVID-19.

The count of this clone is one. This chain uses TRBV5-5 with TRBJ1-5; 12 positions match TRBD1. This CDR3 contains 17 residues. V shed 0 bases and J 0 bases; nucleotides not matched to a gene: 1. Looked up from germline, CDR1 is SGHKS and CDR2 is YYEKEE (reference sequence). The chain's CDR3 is CASSLEGQGASNQPQHF. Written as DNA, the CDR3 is TGTGCCAGCAGCTTGGAGGGACAGGGGGCTAGCAATCAGCCCCAGCATTTT.

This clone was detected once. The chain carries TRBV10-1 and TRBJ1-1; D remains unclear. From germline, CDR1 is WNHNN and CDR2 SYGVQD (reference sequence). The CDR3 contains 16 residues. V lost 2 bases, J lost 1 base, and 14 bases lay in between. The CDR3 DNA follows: TGCGCCAGCAGTGAGGAGGGCCCTACAGCGAACACTGAAGCTTTCTTT. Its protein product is CASSEEGPTANTEAFF.

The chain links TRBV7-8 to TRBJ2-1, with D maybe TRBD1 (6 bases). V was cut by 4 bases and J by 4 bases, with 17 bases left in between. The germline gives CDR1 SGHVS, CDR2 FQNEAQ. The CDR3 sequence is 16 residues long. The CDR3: CASSYQPNRDYNEQFF. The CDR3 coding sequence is TGTGCCAGCAGCTACCAGCCAAACAGGGATTACAATGAGCAGTTCTTC.

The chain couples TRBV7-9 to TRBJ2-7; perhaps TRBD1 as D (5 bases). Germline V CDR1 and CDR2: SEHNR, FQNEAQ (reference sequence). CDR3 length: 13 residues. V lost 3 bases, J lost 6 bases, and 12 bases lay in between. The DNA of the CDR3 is TGTGCCAGCAGCTTGGGTACACAGGTCGAGCAGTACTTC. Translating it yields CASSLGTQVEQYF.

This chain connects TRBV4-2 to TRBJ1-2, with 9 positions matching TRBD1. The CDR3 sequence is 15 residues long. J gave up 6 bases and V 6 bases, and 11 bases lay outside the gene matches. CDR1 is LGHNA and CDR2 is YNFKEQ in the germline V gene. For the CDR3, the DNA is TGTGCCAGCAGAGCCGGGACAGGGCTTGAGGATGGCTACACCTTC. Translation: CASRAGTGLEDGYTF.

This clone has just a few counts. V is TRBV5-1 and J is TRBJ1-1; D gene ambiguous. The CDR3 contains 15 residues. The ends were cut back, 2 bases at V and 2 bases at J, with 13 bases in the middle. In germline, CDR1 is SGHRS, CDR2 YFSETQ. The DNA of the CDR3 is TGCGCCAGCAGCTTCCTGGACGGAGGAAACACTGAAGCTTTCTTT. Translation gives CASSFLDGGNTEAFF.

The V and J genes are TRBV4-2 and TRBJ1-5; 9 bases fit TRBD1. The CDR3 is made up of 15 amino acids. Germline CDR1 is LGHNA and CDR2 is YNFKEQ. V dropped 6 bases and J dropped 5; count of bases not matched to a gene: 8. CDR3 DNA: TGTGCCAGCAGGCCCGGGACAGGGATTGATCAGCCCCAGCATTTT. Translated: CASRPGTGIDQPQHF.

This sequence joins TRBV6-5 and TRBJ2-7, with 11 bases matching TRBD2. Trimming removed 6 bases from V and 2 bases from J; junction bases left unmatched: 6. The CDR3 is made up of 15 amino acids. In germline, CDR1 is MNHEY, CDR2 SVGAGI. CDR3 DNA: TGTGCCAGCAGCCTCCGACTAGCGGGGACCTACGAGCAGTACTTC. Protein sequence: CASSLRLAGTYEQYF.

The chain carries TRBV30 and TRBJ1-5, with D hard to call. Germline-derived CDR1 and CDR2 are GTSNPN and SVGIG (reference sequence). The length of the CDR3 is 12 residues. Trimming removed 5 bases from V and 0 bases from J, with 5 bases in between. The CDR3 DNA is TGTGCCTGGGACACTAGCAATCAGCCCCAGCATTTT. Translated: CAWDTSNQPQHF.

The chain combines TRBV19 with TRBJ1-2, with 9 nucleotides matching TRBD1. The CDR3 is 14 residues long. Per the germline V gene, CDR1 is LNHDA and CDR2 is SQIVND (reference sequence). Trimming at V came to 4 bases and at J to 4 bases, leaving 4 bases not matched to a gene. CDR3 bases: TGTGCCAGTAGTAGAGGACAGGGGCTCTATGGCTACACCTTC. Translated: CASSRGQGLYGYTF. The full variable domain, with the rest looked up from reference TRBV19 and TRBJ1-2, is DGGITQSPKYLFRKEGQNVTLSCEQNLNHDAMYWYRQDPGQGLRLIYYSQIVNDFQKGDIAEGYSVSREKKESFPLTVTSAQKNPTAFYLCASSRGQGLYGYTFGSGTRLTVV.

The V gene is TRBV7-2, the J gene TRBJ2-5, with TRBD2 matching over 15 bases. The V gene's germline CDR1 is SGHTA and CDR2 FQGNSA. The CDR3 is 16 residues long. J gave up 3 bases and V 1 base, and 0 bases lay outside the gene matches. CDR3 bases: TGTGCCAGCAGCTTAGGGACTAGCGGGGGGGAAGAGACCCAGTACTTC. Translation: CASSLGTSGGEETQYF. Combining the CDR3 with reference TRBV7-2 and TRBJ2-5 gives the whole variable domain GAGVSQSPSNKVTEKGKDVELRCDPISGHTALYWYRQSLGQGLEFLIYFQGNSAPDKSGLPSDRFSAERTGGSVSTLTIQRTQQEDSAVYLCASSLGTSGGEETQYFGPGTRLLVL.

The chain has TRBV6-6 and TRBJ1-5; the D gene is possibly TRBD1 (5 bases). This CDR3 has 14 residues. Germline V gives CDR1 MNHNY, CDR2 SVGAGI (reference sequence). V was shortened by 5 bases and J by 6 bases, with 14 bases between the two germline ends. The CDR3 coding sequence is TGTGCCAGCAGTCCCTCCCCAGGGTTTCAGCCCCAGCATTTT. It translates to CASSPSPGFQPQHF.

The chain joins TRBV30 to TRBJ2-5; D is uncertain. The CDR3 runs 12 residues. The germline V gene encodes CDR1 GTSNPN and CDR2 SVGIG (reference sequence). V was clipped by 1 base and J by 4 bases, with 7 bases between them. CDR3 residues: CAWSGVTETQYF. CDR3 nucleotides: TGTGCCTGGAGTGGAGTCACAGAGACCCAGTACTTC.

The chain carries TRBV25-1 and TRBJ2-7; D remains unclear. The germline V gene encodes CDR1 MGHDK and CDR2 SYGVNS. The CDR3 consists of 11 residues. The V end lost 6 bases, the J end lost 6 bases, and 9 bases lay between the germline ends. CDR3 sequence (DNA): TGTGCCAGCAGGTCGGGTCTCGAGCAGTACTTC. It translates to CASRSGLEQYF.

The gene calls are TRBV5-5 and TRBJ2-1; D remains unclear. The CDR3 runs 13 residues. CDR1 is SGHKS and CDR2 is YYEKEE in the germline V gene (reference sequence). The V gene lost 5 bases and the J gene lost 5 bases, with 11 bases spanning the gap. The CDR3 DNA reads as TGTGCCAGCAGTTTCGGTACTAACAATGAGCAGTTCTTC. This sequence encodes CASSFGTNNEQFF.

The CDR3 is CASSEDGPGTGGDGYTF. CDR3 in DNA: TGTGCCAGCAGTGAAGACGGTCCCGGGACAGGGGGCGACGGCTACACCTTC. This sequence joins TRBV2 and TRBJ1-2, with 12 positions matching TRBD1. From germline, CDR1 is SNHLY and CDR2 FYNNEI. Trimming removed 1 base from V and 8 bases from J; junction bases left unmatched: 11. This CDR3 comprises 17 residues.

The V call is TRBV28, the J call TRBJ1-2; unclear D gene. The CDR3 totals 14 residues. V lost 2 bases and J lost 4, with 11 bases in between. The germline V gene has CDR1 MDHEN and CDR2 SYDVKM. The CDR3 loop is CASSLGGIVYGYTF. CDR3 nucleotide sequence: TGTGCCAGCAGTTTAGGAGGCATCGTCTATGGCTACACCTTC.